Sequencing of this T cell receptor beta chain was carried out in a study of blood T cell repertoires in COVID-19. The overall study: The origin of the acute and convalescent COVID-19 samples was the United States, Italy and Spain.

Authors' processing steps: Amplification of reference gene primers was used by the study to estimate nucleated cell counts. Some clones are missing from TCRdb's copy, which holds only in-frame ones; the method was immunoSEQ multiplex PCR. For V, J and clone size, that table is used; D and trimming come from the DNA. The sample contains about 160,000 clones, about four fifths of which appear only once. The cohort comprised adults aged about 18 to 89 years residing in around 25 US areas. Each participant's cohort was designated according to participant-reported clinical history. V lost 6 bases to trimming and J lost 8 bases; unmatched junction nucleotides: 11. CDR3 length: 13 residues. Per the germline V gene, CDR1 is SQVTM and CDR2 is ANQGSEA. This clone was seen only once.

The sample comprised PBMCs or T cells enriched from blood (not recorded which). The source is a man in his 60s who had recovered from COVID-19. The chain has TRBV29-1 and TRBJ1-2; 8 bases are a match to TRBD1. The CDR3 here is CSVSTQGESGYTF. DNA for the CDR3: TGCAGCGTCTCCACACAGGGGGAGTCCGGCTACACCTTC.